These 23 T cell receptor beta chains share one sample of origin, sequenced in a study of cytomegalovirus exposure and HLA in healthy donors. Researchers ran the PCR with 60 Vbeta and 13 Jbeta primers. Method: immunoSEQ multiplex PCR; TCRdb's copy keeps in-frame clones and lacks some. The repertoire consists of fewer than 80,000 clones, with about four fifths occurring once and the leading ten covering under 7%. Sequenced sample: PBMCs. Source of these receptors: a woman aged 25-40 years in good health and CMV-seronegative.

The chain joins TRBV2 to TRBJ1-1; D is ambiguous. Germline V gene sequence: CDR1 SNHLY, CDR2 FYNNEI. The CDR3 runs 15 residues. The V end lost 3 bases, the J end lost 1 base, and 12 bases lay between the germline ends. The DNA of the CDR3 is TGTGCCAGCAGTGACCGAATGGGCAGGAACACTGAAGCTTTCTTT. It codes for CASSDRMGRNTEAFF.

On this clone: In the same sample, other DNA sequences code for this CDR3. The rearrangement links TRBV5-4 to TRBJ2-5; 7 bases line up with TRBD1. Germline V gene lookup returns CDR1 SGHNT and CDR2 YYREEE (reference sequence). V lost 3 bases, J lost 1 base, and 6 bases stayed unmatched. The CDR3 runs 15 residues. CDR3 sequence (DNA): TGTGCCAGCAGCTACCCGGGACAGACCCAAGAGACCCAGTACTTC. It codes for CASSYPGQTQETQYF.

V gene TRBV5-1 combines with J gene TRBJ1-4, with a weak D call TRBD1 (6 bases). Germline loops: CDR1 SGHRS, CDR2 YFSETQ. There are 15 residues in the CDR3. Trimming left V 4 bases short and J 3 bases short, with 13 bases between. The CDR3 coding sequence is TGCGCCAGCAGCGAAACAGGGAAGCCTAATGAAAAACTGTTTTTT. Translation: CASSETGKPNEKLFF.

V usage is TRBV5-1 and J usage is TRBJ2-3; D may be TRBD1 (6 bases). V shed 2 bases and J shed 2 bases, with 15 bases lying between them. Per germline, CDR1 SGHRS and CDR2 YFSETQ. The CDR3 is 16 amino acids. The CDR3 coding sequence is TGCGCCAGCAGCTTCAACAGGGTTGGGAACACAGATACGCAGTATTTT. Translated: CASSFNRVGNTDTQYF.

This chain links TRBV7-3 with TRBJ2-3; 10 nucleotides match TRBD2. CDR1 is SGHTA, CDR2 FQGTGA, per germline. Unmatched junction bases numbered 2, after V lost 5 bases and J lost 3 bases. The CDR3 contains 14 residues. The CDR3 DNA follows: TGTGCCAGCAGCCCTAGCGGGAGAACAGATACGCAGTATTTT. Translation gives CASSPSGRTDTQYF.

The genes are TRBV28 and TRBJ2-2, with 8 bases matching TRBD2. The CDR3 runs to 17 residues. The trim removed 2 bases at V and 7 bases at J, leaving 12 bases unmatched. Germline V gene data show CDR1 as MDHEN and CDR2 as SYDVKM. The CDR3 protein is CASSLEESGRWFGELFF. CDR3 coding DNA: TGTGCCAGCAGTTTAGAGGAGAGCGGGAGATGGTTCGGGGAGCTGTTTTTT.

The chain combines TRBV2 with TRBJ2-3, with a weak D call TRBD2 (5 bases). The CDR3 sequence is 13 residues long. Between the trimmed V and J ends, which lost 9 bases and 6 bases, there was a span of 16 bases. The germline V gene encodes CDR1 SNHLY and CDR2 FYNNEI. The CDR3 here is CARKTVPGDTQYF. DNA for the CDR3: TGTGCCAGGAAAACAGTACCGGGGGATACGCAGTATTTT. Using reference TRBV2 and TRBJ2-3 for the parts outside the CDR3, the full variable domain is EPEVTQTPSHQVTQMGQEVILRCVPISNHLYFYWYRQILGQKVEFLVSFYNNEISEKSEIFDDQFSVERPDGSNFTLKIRSTKLEDSAMYFCARKTVPGDTQYFGPGTRLTVL.

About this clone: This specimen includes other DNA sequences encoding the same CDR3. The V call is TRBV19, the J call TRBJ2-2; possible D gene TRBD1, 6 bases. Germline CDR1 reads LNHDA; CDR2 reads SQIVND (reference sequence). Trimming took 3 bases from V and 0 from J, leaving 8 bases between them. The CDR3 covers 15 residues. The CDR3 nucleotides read TGTGCCAGTAGTATCACAGGGACGAACACCGGGGAGCTGTTTTTT. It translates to CASSITGTNTGELFF.

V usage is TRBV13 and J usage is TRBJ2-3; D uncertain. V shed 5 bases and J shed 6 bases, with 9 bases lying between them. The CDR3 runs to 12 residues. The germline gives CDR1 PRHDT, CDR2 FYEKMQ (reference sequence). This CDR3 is CASSPPRDTQYF. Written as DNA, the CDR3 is TGTGCCAGCAGCCCCCCCAGGGATACGCAGTATTTT.

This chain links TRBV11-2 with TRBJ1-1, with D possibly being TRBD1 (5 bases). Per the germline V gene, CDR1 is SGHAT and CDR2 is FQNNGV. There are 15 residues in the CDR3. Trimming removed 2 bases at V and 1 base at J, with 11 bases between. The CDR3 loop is CASSLRLGGNTEAFF. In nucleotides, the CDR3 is TGTGCCAGCAGCTTAAGGTTGGGGGGGAACACTGAAGCTTTCTTT. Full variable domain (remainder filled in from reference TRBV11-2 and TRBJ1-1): EAGVAQSPRYKIIEKRQSVAFWCNPISGHATLYWYQQILGQGPKLLIQFQNNGVVDDSQLPKDRFSAERLKGVDSTLKIQPAKLEDSAVYLCASSLRLGGNTEAFFGQGTRLTVV.

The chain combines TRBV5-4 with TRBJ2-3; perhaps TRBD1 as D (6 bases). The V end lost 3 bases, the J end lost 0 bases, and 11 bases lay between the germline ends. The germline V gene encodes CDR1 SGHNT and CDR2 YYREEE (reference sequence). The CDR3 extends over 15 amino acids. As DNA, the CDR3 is TGTGCCAGCAGCTATGGACAGACTAGCACAGATACGCAGTATTTT. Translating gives CASSYGQTSTDTQYF.

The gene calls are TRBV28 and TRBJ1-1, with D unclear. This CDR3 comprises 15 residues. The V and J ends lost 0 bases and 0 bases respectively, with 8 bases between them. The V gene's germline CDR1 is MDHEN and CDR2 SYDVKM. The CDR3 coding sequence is TGTGCCAGCAGTTTATGGCTGACTTTGAACACTGAAGCTTTCTTT. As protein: CASSLWLTLNTEAFF.

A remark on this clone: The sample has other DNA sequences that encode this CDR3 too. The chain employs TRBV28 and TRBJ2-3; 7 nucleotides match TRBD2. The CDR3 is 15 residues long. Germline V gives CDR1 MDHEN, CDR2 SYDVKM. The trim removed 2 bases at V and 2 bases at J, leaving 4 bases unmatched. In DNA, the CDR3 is TGTGCCAGCAGTTTACCTAGCGGTCTCACAGATACGCAGTATTTT. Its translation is CASSLPSGLTDTQYF.

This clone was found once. DNA for the CDR3: TGTGCCAGCCCCGGGGGATTTGGCTACAATGAGCAGTTCTTC. This gives the protein CASPGGFGYNEQFF. The J gene is TRBJ2-1, the V gene TRBV2; a possible D gene is TRBD2 (6 bases). Trimming pared 8 bases from V and 3 bases from J, leaving 14 bases between. The CDR3 contains 14 residues. CDR1 SNHLY and CDR2 FYNNEI come from the germline V gene.

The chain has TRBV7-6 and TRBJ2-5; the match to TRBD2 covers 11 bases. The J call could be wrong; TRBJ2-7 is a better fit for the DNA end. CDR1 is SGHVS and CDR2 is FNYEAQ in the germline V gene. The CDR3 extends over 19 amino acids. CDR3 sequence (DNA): TGTGCCAGCAGCTTAGAAGGGGTCGTTAGCGGGAGGGCCGGGTACGAGCAGTACTTC. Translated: CASSLEGVVSGRAGYEQYF.

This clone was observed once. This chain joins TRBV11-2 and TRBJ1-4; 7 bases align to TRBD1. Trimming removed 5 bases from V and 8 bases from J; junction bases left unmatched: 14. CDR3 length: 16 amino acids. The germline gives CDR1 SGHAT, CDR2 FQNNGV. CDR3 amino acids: CASSLFRVGQNEKLFF. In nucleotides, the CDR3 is TGTGCCAGCAGCCTATTTAGGGTGGGACAGAACGAAAAACTGTTTTTT. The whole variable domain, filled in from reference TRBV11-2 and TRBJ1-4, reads EAGVAQSPRYKIIEKRQSVAFWCNPISGHATLYWYQQILGQGPKLLIQFQNNGVVDDSQLPKDRFSAERLKGVDSTLKIQPAKLEDSAVYLCASSLFRVGQNEKLFFGSGTQLSVL.

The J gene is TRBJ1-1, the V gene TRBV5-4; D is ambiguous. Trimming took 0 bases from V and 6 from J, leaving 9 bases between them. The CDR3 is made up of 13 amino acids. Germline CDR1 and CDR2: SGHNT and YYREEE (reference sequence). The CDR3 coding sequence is TGTGCCAGCAGCTTGGGGTTCGCAGCTGAAGCTTTCTTT. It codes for CASSLGFAAEAFF.

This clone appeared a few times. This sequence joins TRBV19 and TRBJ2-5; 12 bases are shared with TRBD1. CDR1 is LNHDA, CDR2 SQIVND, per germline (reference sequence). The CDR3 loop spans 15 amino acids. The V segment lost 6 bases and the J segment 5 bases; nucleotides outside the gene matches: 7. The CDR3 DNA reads TGTGCCAGTAGCACGGGACAGGGGGCTCGGGAGACCCAGTACTTC. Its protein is CASSTGQGARETQYF. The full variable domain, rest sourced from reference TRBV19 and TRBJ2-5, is DGGITQSPKYLFRKEGQNVTLSCEQNLNHDAMYWYRQDPGQGLRLIYYSQIVNDFQKGDIAEGYSVSREKKESFPLTVTSAQKNPTAFYLCASSTGQGARETQYFGPGTRLLVL.

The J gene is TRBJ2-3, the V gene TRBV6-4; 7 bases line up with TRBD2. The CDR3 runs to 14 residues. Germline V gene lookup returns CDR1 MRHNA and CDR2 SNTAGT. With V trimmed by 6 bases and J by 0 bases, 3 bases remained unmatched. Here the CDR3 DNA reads TGTGCCAGCAGGACTAGCACTAGCACAGATACGCAGTATTTT. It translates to CASRTSTSTDTQYF.

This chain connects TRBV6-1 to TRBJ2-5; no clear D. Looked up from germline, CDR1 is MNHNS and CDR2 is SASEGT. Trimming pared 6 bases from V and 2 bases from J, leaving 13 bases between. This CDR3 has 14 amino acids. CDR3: CASSLPRNQETQYF. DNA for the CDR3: TGTGCCAGCAGCCTCCCGAGAAATCAAGAGACCCAGTACTTC.

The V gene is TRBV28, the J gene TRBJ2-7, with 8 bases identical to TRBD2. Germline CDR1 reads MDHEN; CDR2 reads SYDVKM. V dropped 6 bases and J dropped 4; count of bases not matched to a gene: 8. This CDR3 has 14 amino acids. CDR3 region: CASRRGAGRYEQYF. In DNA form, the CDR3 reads TGTGCCAGCAGGCGGGGGGCAGGGCGGTACGAGCAGTACTTC.

CDR3 DNA: TGCGCCAGCAGCCAAGACGTCCCGACTAGCGGGAGTATCGAGCAGTACGTC. Translating it yields CASSQDVPTSGSIEQYV. The chain joins TRBV4-1 to TRBJ2-7, with 12 nucleotides matching TRBD2. Germline CDR1 is MGHRA and CDR2 is YSYEKL. There are 17 residues in the CDR3. The trim removed 0 bases at V and 6 bases at J, leaving 9 bases unmatched.

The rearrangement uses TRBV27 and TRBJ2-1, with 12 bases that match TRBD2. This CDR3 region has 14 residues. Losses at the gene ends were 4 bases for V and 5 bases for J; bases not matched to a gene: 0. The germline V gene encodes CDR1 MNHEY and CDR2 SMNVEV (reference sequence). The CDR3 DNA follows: TGTGCCAGCAGTTGGACTAGCGGGGACAATGAGCAGTTCTTC. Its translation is CASSWTSGDNEQFF.